This T cell receptor beta chain was sequenced during a study of blood T cell repertoires in COVID-19. Study at large: Researchers got acute and convalescent COVID-19 samples from the United States, Italy and Spain. Nucleic acid was either cDNA or gDNA, and it came from T cells, B-cell-depleted T cells, or PBMCs.

Trimming removed 4 bases from V and 4 bases from J, with 11 bases in between. The CDR3 loop spans 14 amino acids. Looked up from germline, CDR1 is LNHDA and CDR2 is SQIVND (reference sequence). The authors' processing: It was from reference gene primer amplification that nucleated cell counts were estimated. Data came from immunoSEQ multiplex PCR; TCRdb stores just in-frame clones and leaves some out. The V and J calls and clone size come from that table; D and trimming were worked out from the DNA. The table has about 110,000 clones, about 85% seen once. This sequence originates from a middle-aged man with acute or convalescent COVID-19. The chain carries TRBV19 and TRBJ2-1; D is unclear. Specimen: peripheral blood. The CDR3 sequence: CASSTASSYNEQFF. The CDR3 DNA follows: TGTGCCAGTAGTACAGCGAGCTCGTACAATGAGCAGTTCTTC.